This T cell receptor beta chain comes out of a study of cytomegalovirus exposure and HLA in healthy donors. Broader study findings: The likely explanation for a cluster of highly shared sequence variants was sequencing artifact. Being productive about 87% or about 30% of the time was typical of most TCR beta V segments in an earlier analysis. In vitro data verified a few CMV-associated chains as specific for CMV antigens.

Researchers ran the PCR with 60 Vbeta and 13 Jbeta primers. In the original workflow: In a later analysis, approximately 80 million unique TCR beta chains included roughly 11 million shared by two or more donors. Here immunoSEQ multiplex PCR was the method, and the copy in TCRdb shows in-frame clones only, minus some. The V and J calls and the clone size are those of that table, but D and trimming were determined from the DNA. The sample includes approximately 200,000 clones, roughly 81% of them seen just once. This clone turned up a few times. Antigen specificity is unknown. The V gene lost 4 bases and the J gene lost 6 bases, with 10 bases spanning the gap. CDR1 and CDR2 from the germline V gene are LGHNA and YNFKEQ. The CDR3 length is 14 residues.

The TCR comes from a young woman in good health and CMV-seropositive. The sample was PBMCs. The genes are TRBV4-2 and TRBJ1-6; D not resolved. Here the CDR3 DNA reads TGTGCCAGCAGCCTGGAGGGCCCTAATTCACCCCTCCACTTT. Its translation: CASSLEGPNSPLHF.